What follows are 28 T cell receptor beta chains derived from one specimen sequenced in a study of monozygotic twins with cystic fibrosis. TCRdb's copy holds only in-frame clones and misses some; the assay was immunoSEQ multiplex PCR. The sample yields some 14,000 clones, approximately 90% seen once. Sample: blood. The receptors originated from a boy aged 5-17 years with cystic fibrosis.

The rearrangement joins TRBV27 to TRBJ2-7; unclear D gene. Trimming removed 9 bases at V and 6 bases at J, with 9 bases between. The germline V gene encodes CDR1 MNHEY and CDR2 SMNVEV (reference sequence). This CDR3 comprises 10 residues. The CDR3 sequence is CASEGLEQYF. Here the CDR3 DNA reads TGTGCCAGTGAAGGCCTCGAGCAGTACTTC.

V gene TRBV10-2 combines with J gene TRBJ1-2; tentatively, D is TRBD1 (5 bases). Per the germline V gene, CDR1 is WSHSY and CDR2 is SAAADI. V was cut by 7 bases and J by 7 bases, with 16 bases left in between. The CDR3 has 13 amino acids. The CDR3 DNA reads TGCGCCAGCACCCAGACGCAGGGTACTGGCTACACCTTC. Translation: CASTQTQGTGYTF.

The rearrangement joins TRBV2 to TRBJ1-2, with D perhaps matching TRBD1 (5 bases). The CDR3 sequence is 14 residues long. Trimming left V 7 bases short and J 0 bases short, with 12 bases between. The germline gives CDR1 SNHLY, CDR2 FYNNEI. The CDR3: CASKQELANYGYTF. The CDR3 nucleotides are TGTGCCAGCAAACAGGAGCTGGCTAACTATGGCTACACCTTC.

This sequence joins TRBV19 and TRBJ2-1; 10 nucleotides agree with TRBD2. CDR3 length: 17 amino acids. Germline lookup yields CDR1 LNHDA and CDR2 SQIVND (reference sequence). V lost 3 bases, J lost 6 bases, and 11 bases stayed unmatched. The CDR3 DNA reads as TGTGCCAGTAGTATGACTCTAGCGGGGGTCAAGATCAATGAGCAGTTCTTC. Translating it yields CASSMTLAGVKINEQFF.

This clone was counted a single time. The chain has TRBV2 and TRBJ2-2; 9 bases align to TRBD1. V dropped 6 bases and J dropped 5; count of bases not matched to a gene: 16. This CDR3 spans 18 amino acids. CDR1 and CDR2 from the germline V gene are SNHLY and FYNNEI. CDR3 in amino acids: CASRQTPGQGGGTGELFF. The CDR3 coding sequence is TGTGCCAGCAGGCAAACTCCGGGACAGGGTGGGGGGACCGGGGAGCTGTTTTTT.

The chain recombines TRBV2 with TRBJ1-5, with D unclear. Germline V gene lookup returns CDR1 SNHLY and CDR2 FYNNEI. Trimming took off 11 bases at V and 3 bases at J, with 14 bases between the two ends. CDR3 length: 13 residues. The CDR3 sequence: CAGKGQLNQPQHF. CDR3 DNA: TGTGCCGGCAAGGGCCAGCTCAATCAGCCCCAGCATTTT.

The table lists this clone with a few counts. This chain connects TRBV4-1 to TRBJ1-1, with 9 bases identical to TRBD1. J lost 4 bases, V lost 6 bases, and 9 bases had no gene match. This CDR3 is 15 amino acids long. CDR1 is MGHRA, CDR2 YSYEKL, per germline. As DNA, the CDR3 is TGCGCCAGCAGGTTACGCGGACAGGGGCCCACTGAAGCTTTCTTT. Encoded protein: CASRLRGQGPTEAFF.

V and J are TRBV7-6 and TRBJ2-1, with a tentative D call TRBD1 (5 bases). This CDR3 contains 16 residues. In germline, CDR1 is SGHVS, CDR2 FNYEAQ. V lost 1 base and J lost 7, with 17 bases in between. The CDR3 region has the DNA TGTGCCAGCAGCTTAGATAGGGGATTTCCTGGGAATGAGCAGTTCTTC. Translation: CASSLDRGFPGNEQFF.

The chain uses TRBV7-8 and TRBJ2-5, with a tentative D call TRBD2 (7 bases). Per germline, CDR1 SGHVS and CDR2 FQNEAQ. The CDR3 is 19 residues long. V lost 4 bases and J 7 bases, leaving 31 bases between the germline ends. The DNA of the CDR3 is TGTGCCAGCAGCTCAAGCTGGGGTACGCGGGGGCCTCCAGAAGGGACCCAGTACTTC. It specifies CASSSSWGTRGPPEGTQYF.

The V and J genes are TRBV6-5 and TRBJ1-1; D ambiguous. V was trimmed by 2 bases and J by 0 bases, leaving 10 bases between them. CDR1 MNHEY and CDR2 SVGAGI come from the germline V gene. This CDR3 has 15 amino acids. CDR3 in amino acids: CASSYSRLLNTEAFF. The CDR3 DNA reads TGTGCCAGCAGTTACAGTCGGCTTTTGAACACTGAAGCTTTCTTT.

This chain joins TRBV2 and TRBJ1-2; 7 bases match TRBD1. The CDR3 is 16 amino acids. Germline V gene lookup returns CDR1 SNHLY and CDR2 FYNNEI. Trimming cost V 7 bases and J 3 bases; bases outside gene matches: 14. CDR3 DNA: TGTGCCAGCAACCTCCAACCGGACAGGCCCTACTATGGCTACACCTTC. The encoded protein is CASNLQPDRPYYGYTF.

This clone was found once. This chain connects TRBV15 to TRBJ1-5; TRBD1 matches 7 bases. This CDR3 has 16 residues. Trimming at V came to 0 bases and at J to 3 bases, leaving 5 bases not matched to a gene. CDR1 LNHNV and CDR2 YYDKDF come from the germline V gene (reference sequence). The CDR3 DNA is TGTGCCACCAGCAGAGATCTGGGACAGAACAATCAGCCCCAGCATTTT. Translating it yields CATSRDLGQNNQPQHF.

The chain has TRBV28 and TRBJ2-5, with unresolved D. Per the germline V gene, CDR1 is MDHEN and CDR2 is SYDVKM. V dropped 2 bases and J dropped 1 base, with 8 bases sitting between them. This CDR3 region has 14 residues. The CDR3 DNA reads as TGTGCCAGCAGTTTAGGCCCGACCCAAGAGACCCAGTACTTC. Translating it yields CASSLGPTQETQYF.

The count of this clone is one. The chain couples TRBV11-2 to TRBJ2-1; D perhaps matches TRBD2 (6 bases). Trimming removed 4 bases from V and 3 bases from J, with 16 bases in between. This CDR3 spans 16 amino acids. Germline CDR1 and CDR2: SGHAT and FQNNGV. CDR3 sequence reads: CASSSPRRGNYNEQFF. The CDR3 DNA is TGTGCCAGCAGCTCGCCCCGGAGGGGAAACTACAATGAGCAGTTCTTC. The variable domain in full, completed from reference TRBV11-2 and TRBJ2-1, reads EAGVAQSPRYKIIEKRQSVAFWCNPISGHATLYWYQQILGQGPKLLIQFQNNGVVDDSQLPKDRFSAERLKGVDSTLKIQPAKLEDSAVYLCASSSPRRGNYNEQFFGPGTRLTVL.

V gene TRBV4-1 combines with J gene TRBJ1-2, with TRBD1 identical over 10 bases. The CDR3 sequence is 16 residues long. J was trimmed by 6 bases and V by 1 base; bases with no gene match: 8. Germline V gene sequence: CDR1 MGHRA, CDR2 YSYEKL. CDR3 residues: CASSQGRGQGLDGYTF. In DNA form, the CDR3 reads TGCGCCAGCAGCCAAGGCCGGGGACAGGGGCTGGATGGCTACACCTTC.

The gene calls are TRBV28 and TRBJ2-1; 10 positions match TRBD2. The V gene's germline CDR1 is MDHEN and CDR2 SYDVKM. CDR3 length equals 15 residues. Trimming cost V 6 bases and J 6 bases; bases outside gene matches: 8. In nucleotides, the CDR3 is TGTGCCAGCAGAGAAACTAGCGGGAAGCCCAATGAGCAGTTCTTC. The encoded protein is CASRETSGKPNEQFF.

This clone showed up just a few times. The chain is built from TRBV2 and TRBJ1-3; D not certain. Germline assignment: CDR1 SNHLY and CDR2 FYNNEI. This CDR3 is built from 12 residues. V was pared by 5 bases and J by 4 bases, with 6 bases between. The CDR3 sequence is CASSTTGNTIYF. CDR3 sequence (DNA): TGTGCCAGCAGTACTACGGGAAACACCATATATTTT.

V gene TRBV5-6 combines with J gene TRBJ2-7, with 7 nucleotides matching TRBD2. This CDR3 spans 14 amino acids. CDR1 is SGHDT, CDR2 YYEEEE, per germline. V lost 4 bases, J lost 0 bases, and 4 bases stayed unmatched. The CDR3 here is CASSPSGVSYEQYF. The CDR3 DNA reads as TGTGCCAGCAGCCCGAGCGGGGTCTCCTACGAGCAGTACTTC.

The rearrangement links TRBV4-2 to TRBJ2-3; 13 nucleotides match TRBD2. J gave up 0 bases and V 3 bases, and 0 bases lay outside the gene matches. The CDR3 loop spans 16 amino acids. CDR1 and CDR2 (germline): LGHNA, YNFKEQ. CDR3 residues: CASSQGLAGSTDTQYF. The CDR3 DNA follows: TGTGCCAGCAGCCAGGGACTAGCGGGGAGCACAGATACGCAGTATTTT.

This rearrangement joins TRBV5-1 to TRBJ1-6; D gene ambiguous. The CDR3 has 16 residues. Germline-derived CDR1 and CDR2 are SGHRS and YFSETQ. Trimming stripped 0 bases from V and 9 bases from J, with 16 bases between. The CDR3 coding sequence is TGCGCCAGCAGCTTGGATTCCCTGATGAAGGGTTCACCCCTCCACTTT. It translates to CASSLDSLMKGSPLHF.

This clone appeared once. The chain recombines TRBV18 with TRBJ2-2; D is ambiguous. With 2 bases removed from V and 4 bases from J, the gap between germline ends came to 2 bases. Germline V gene data show CDR1 as KGHSH and CDR2 as LQKENI. The CDR3 loop spans 12 amino acids. Here the CDR3 reads CASSPATGELFF. The CDR3 DNA reads TGTGCCAGCTCACCAGCCACCGGGGAGCTGTTTTTT.

The rearrangement links TRBV6-1 to TRBJ2-1, with TRBD1 identical over 8 bases. Unmatched junction bases numbered 4, after V lost 4 bases and J lost 8 bases. Germline V gene data show CDR1 as MNHNS and CDR2 as SASEGT. The CDR3 is made up of 13 amino acids. CDR3: CASSGTGFDEQFF. The CDR3 coding sequence is TGTGCCAGCAGTGGGACAGGGTTTGATGAGCAGTTCTTC.

The J gene is TRBJ1-3, the V gene TRBV6-5; D is unresolved. This CDR3 comprises 11 residues. The germline gives CDR1 MNHEY, CDR2 SVGAGI. The V end lost 6 bases, the J end lost 8 bases, and 8 bases lay between the germline ends. The chain's CDR3 is CASRTGDTIYF. As DNA, the CDR3 is TGTGCCAGCAGGACTGGGGACACCATATATTTT.

This rearrangement joins TRBV11-2 to TRBJ2-7, with D possibly matching TRBD1 (6 bases). This CDR3 region has 14 residues. The V gene lost 1 base and the J gene lost 3 bases, with 10 bases spanning the gap. CDR1 and CDR2 (germline): SGHAT, FQNNGV. The DNA of the CDR3 is TGTGCCAGCAGCTTAGTTGGGACATACTACGAGCAGTACTTC. It encodes CASSLVGTYYEQYF.

CDR3 residues: CASSLQGPPGINIQYF. CDR3 sequence (DNA): TGTGCCAGCTCACTACAGGGTCCCCCGGGGATAAACATTCAGTACTTC. The chain uses TRBV18 and TRBJ2-4; D perhaps matches TRBD1 (6 bases). The CDR3 is 16 amino acids. Germline loops: CDR1 KGHSH, CDR2 LQKENI. V lost 4 bases to trimming and J lost 6 bases, with 19 bases between them.

The V and J genes are TRBV5-1 and TRBJ2-3; D is perhaps TRBD1 or TRBD2 (5 bases each). The CDR3 is 15 amino acids. Germline V gene sequence: CDR1 SGHRS, CDR2 YFSETQ. The V end lost 1 base, the J end lost 2 bases, and 11 bases lay between the germline ends. CDR3 sequence: CASSLFGASTDTQYF. The CDR3 region has the DNA TGCGCCAGCAGCTTGTTCGGGGCTTCCACAGATACGCAGTATTTT.

The genes are TRBV5-1 and TRBJ2-3; 13 nucleotides line up with TRBD2. The V and J ends lost 3 bases and 4 bases, in that order; junction bases with no gene match: 5. CDR3 length: 16 residues. Germline V gene sequence: CDR1 SGHRS, CDR2 YFSETQ. The CDR3 spells CASSSRTSGSPDTQYF. For the CDR3, the DNA is TGCGCCAGCAGCTCCCGGACTAGCGGGAGTCCAGATACGCAGTATTTT.

The chain recombines TRBV2 with TRBJ2-5, with D possibly matching TRBD2 (6 bases). There are 17 residues in the CDR3. V shed 6 bases and J shed 2 bases, with 22 bases lying between them. Looked up from germline, CDR1 is SNHLY and CDR2 is FYNNEI. CDR3 DNA: TGTGCCAGCAGGGGGGGAGGTGCGCCTCGAAATCAAGAGACCCAGTACTTC. It encodes CASRGGGAPRNQETQYF.